This T cell receptor (beta chain) originates from a study of T cells in Graves' hyperthyroidism and ophthalmopathy. Study in general: Before any treatment, at initial diagnosis, peripheral blood was collected.

General study points: Most thyroid clonotypes that were expanded above 0.001 also turned up in blood.

Fresh peripheral blood, 9.5 to 10 ml of it, supplied the PBMCs. This clonotype was seen at least ten times. The antigen is undetermined. Authors of the study amplified TCR beta CDR3 regions from RNA transcripts. Using the HTBI primer set, a first-round RT-PCR was run on the TCR CDR3. TCRdb re-analysed the multiplex PCR reads in MiXCR, keeping a single row per CDR3 protein. The data hold around 420,000 distinct CDR3 sequences, with about a sixth observed a single time. CDR3 length: 17 amino acids. Germline CDR1 SQVTM, CDR2 ANQGSEA. V gave up 7 bases and J gave up 4 bases, with 25 bases separating them. V is TRBV29-1 and J is TRBJ1-4, with D perhaps TRBD1 (5 bases). Sequenced input: blood. This clonotype originated in a woman in her late teens or twenties with Graves' hyperthyroidism. CDR3 DNA: TGCAGCGCCGTGCTGATAGGTGTGGGACCGAATAATGAAAAACTGTTTTTT. Translating gives CSAVLIGVGPNNEKLFF.